This T cell receptor beta chain was documented in a study of blood T cell repertoires in COVID-19. Study-level information: The analysed material was cDNA or gDNA that came from T cells, B-cell-depleted T cells, or PBMCs.

CDR3 length: 16 amino acids. With 5 bases clipped from V and 4 bases from J, the junction kept 11 bases outside the gene matches. CDR1 and CDR2 from the germline V gene are LGHDT and YNNKEL (reference sequence). Produced via immunoSEQ multiplex PCR; TCRdb's table is partial and in-frame only. The sample yields hundreds of thousands of clones, roughly 87% seen once. The source material was PBMCs or T cells enriched from blood (not recorded which). This receptor was obtained from a woman aged 25 to 39 who had recovered from COVID-19. This chain uses TRBV3-1 (or the pseudogene TRBV3-2) with TRBJ2-3, with 8 bases that match TRBD1. The CDR3 region has the DNA TGTGCCAGCAGCTGGGACCAGGGGGCAAAGTCAGATACGCAGTATTTT. This encodes CASSWDQGAKSDTQYF.